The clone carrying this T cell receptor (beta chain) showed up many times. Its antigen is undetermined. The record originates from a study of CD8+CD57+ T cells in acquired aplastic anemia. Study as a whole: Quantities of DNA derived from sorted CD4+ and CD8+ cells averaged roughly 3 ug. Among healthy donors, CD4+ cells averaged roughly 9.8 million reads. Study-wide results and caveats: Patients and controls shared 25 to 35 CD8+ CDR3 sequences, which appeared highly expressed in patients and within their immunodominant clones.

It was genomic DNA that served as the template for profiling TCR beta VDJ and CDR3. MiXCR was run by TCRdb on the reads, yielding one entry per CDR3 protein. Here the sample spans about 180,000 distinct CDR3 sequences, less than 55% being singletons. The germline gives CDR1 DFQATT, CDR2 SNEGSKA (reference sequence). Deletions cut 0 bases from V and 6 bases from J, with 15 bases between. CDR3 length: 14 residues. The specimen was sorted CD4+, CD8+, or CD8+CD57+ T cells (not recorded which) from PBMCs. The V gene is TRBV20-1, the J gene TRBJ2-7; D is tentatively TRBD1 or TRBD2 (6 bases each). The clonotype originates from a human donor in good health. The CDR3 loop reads CSARDAGGAGEQYF. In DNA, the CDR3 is TGCAGTGCTAGAGATGCCGGGGGCGCGGGCGAGCAGTACTTC.